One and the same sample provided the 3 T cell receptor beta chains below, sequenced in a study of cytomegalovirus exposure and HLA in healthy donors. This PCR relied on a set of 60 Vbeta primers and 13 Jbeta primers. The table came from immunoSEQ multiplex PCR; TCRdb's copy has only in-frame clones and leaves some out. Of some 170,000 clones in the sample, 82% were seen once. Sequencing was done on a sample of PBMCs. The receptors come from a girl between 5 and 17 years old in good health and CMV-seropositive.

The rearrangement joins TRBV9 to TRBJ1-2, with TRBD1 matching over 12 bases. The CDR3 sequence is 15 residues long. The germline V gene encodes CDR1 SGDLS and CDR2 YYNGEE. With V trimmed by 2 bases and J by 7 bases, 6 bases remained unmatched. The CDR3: CASSVGTGGLGGYTF. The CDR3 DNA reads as TGTGCCAGCAGCGTCGGGACAGGGGGCCTAGGTGGCTACACCTTC. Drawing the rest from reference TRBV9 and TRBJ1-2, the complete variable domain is DSGVTQTPKHLITATGQRVTLRCSPRSGDLSVYWYQQSLDQGLQFLIQYYNGEERAKGNILERFSAQQFPDLHSELNLSSLELGDSALYFCASSVGTGGLGGYTFGSGTRLTVV.

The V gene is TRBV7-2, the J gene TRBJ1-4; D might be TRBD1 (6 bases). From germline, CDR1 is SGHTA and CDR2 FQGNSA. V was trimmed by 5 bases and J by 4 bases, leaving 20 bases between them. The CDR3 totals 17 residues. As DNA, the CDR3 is TGTGCCAGCAGCAAAAGCGGGGGGCCTACTCTTAATGAAAAACTGTTTTTT. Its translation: CASSKSGGPTLNEKLFF.

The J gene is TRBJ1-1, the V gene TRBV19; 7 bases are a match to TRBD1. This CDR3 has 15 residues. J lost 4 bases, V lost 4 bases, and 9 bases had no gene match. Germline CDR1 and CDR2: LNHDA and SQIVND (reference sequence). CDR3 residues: CASSRVDRDLTEAFF. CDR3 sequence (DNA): TGTGCCAGTAGTAGGGTTGACAGGGACCTCACTGAAGCTTTCTTT.